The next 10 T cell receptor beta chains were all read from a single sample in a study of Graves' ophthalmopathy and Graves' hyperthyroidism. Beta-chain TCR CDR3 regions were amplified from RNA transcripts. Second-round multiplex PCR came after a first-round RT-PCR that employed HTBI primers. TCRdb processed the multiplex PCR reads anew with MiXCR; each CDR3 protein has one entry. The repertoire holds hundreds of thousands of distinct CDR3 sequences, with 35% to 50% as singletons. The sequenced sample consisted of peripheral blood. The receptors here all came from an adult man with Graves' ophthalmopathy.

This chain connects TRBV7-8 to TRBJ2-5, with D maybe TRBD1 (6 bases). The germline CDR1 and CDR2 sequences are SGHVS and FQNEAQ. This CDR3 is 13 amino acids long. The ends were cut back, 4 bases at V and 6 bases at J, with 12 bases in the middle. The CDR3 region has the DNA TGTGCCAGCAGCTCTCACAGGGTTCAGACCCAGTACTTC. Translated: CASSSHRVQTQYF.

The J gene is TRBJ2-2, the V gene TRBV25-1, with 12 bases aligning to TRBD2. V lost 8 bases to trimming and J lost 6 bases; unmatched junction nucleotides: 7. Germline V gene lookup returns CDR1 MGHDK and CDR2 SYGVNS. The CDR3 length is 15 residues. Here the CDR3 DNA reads TGTGCCAGCTCACCGACTAGCGGGAGATCCGGGGAGCTGTTTTTT. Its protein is CASSPTSGRSGELFF.

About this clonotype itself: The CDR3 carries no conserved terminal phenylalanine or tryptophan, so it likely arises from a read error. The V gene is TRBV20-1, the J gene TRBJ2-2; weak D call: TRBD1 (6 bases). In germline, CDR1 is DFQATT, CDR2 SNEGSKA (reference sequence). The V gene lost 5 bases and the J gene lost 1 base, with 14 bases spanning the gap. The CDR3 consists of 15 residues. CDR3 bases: TGCAGTGCTCGCCCGGGACACATGAACACCGGGGAGCTGTTTCTT. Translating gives CSARPGHMNTGELFL.

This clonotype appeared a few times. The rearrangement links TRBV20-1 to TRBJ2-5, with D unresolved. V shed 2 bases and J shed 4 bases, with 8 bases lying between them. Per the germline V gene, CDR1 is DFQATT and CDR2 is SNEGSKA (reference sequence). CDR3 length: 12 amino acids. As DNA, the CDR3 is TGCAGTGCTAGACCTAGTTCAGAGACCCAGTACTTC. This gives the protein CSARPSSETQYF.

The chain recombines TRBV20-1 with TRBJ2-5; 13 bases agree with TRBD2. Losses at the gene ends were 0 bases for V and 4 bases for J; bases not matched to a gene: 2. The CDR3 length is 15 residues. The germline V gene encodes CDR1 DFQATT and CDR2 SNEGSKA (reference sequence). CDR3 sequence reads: CSARDRLAGGETQYF. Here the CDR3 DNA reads TGCAGTGCTAGAGATAGACTAGCGGGGGGAGAGACCCAGTACTTC.

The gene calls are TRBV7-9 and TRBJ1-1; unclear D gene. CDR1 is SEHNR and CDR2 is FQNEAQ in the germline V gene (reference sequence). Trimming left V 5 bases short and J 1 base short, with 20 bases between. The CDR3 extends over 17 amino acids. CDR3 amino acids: CASSETGRPVENTEAFF. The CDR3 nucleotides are TGTGCCAGCAGCGAAACGGGGAGGCCTGTCGAGAACACTGAAGCTTTCTTT.

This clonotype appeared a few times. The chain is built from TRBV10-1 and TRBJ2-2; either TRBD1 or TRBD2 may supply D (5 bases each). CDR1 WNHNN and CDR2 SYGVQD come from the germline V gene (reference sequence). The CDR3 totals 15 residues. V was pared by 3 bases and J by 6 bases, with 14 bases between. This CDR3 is CASSDGAPESGELFF. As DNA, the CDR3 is TGCGCCAGCAGTGACGGGGCGCCTGAATCCGGGGAGCTGTTTTTT.

In DNA form, the CDR3 reads TGTGCCAGTAGGGTGACAGCCTTCACCGGGGAGCTGTTTTTT. As protein: CASRVTAFTGELFF. This sequence joins TRBV19 and TRBJ2-2; TRBD1 is a possible D gene (5 bases). The CDR3 has 14 amino acids. CDR1 is LNHDA and CDR2 is SQIVND in the germline V gene (reference sequence). V was clipped by 6 bases and J by 4 bases, with 12 bases between them.

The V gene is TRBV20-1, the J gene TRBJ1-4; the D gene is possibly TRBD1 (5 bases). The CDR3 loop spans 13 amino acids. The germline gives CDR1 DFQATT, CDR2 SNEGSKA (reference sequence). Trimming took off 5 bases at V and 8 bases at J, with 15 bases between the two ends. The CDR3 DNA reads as TGCAGTGCTGTAGAGACAGTATCCGAAAAACTGTTTTTT. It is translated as CSAVETVSEKLFF.

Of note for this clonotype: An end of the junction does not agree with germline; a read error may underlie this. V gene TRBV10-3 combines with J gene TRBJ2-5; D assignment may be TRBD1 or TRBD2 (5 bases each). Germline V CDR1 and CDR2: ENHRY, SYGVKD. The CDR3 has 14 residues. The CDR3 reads CAISESGDQGTQYF. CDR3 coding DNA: TGTGCCATCAGTGAGTCCGGGGACCAAGGGACCCAGTACTTC.